This TCR beta chain emerged from a study of identical twins. cDNA molecules carried unique molecular identifiers, and template switching added a universal primer site. TCRdb processed the 5' RACE reads anew with MiXCR; each CDR3 protein has one entry. The table lists 690,000 or so distinct CDR3 sequences, approximately 6.1% of them singletons. This clonotype occurred many times. Its target is unknown. General study points: Reduced insertions were recorded for abundant cord blood beta clonotypes, with no such pattern in memory repertoires. Its conclusions, products of cross-sectional statistical analysis, did not come from following the same donors. Excess twin sharing in beta out-of-frame sequences was weaker.

This clonotype was obtained from a man younger than 30 in good health. The specimen was naive T cells sorted from blood.

The CDR3 DNA follows: TGTGCCAGCAGCCGGGACCCCTCCTACAATGAGCAGTTCTTC. This gives the protein CASSRDPSYNEQFF. The V gene is TRBV6-2 or TRBV6-3, the J gene TRBJ2-1, with D perhaps assigned TRBD1 or TRBD2 (5 bases each). The CDR3 is 14 amino acids. V was shortened by 6 bases and J by 0 bases, with 9 bases between the two germline ends. Germline-derived CDR1 and CDR2 are MNHEY and SVGEGT.